This T cell receptor beta chain comes out of a study of cytomegalovirus exposure and HLA in healthy donors. Background on the study: The 95 to 150 validation repertoires used the same platform as the approximately 670 first-cohort repertoires, a later analysis reported. Study-level findings and limits: The authors listed about 170 TCR beta chains as cytomegalovirus-associated.

Profiling relied on immunoSEQ multiplex PCR, and the TCRdb table lists in-frame clones only, not all of them. The sample shows 190,000 or so clones, 80% to 85% of them seen only once. A single count supports this clone. Its specificity is not known. The CDR3 is made up of 15 amino acids. After removal of 3 bases from V and 5 bases from J, the junction contained 9 bases not matched to a gene. Germline V gives CDR1 LNHDA, CDR2 SQIVND (reference sequence). The TCR originated in a woman between 18 and 29 years old in good health and CMV-seropositive. Sequenced material: PBMCs. The rearrangement joins TRBV19 to TRBJ2-7, with 8 positions matching TRBD1. The CDR3: CASSIQGALGHEQYF. The CDR3 DNA sequence: TGTGCCAGTAGTATTCAGGGGGCACTAGGCCACGAGCAGTACTTC.